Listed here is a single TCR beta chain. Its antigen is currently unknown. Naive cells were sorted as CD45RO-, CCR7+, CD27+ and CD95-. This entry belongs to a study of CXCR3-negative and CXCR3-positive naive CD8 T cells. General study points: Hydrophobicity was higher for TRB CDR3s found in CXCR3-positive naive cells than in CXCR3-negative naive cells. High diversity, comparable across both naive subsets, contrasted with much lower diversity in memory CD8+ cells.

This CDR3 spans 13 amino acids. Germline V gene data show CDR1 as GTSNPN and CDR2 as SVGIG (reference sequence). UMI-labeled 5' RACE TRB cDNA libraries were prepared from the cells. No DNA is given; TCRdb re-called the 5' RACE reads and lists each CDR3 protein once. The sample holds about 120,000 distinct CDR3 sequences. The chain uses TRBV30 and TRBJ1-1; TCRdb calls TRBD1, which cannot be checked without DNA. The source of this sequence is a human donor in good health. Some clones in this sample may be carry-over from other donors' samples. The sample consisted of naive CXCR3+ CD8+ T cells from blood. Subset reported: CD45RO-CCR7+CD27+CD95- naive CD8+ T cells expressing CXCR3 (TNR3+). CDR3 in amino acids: CAWNEGVGTEAFF. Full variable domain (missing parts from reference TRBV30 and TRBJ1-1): SQTIHQWPATLVQPVGSPLSLECTVEGTSNPNLYWYRQAAGRGLQLLFYSVGIGQISSEVPQNLSASRPQDRQFILSSKKLLLSDSGFYLCAWNEGVGTEAFFGQGTRLTVV.